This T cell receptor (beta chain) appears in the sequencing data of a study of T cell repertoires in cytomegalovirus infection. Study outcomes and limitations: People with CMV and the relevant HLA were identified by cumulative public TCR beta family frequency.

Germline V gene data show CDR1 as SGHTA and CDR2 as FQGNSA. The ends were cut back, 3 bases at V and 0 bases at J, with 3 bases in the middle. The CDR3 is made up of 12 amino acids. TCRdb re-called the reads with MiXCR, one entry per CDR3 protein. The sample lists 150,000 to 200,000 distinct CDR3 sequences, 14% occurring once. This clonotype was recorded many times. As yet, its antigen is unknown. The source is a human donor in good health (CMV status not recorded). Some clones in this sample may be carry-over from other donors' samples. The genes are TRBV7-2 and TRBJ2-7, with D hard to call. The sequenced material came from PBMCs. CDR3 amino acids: CASSFPSYEQYF. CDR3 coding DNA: TGTGCCAGCAGCTTCCCCTCCTACGAGCAGTACTTC.